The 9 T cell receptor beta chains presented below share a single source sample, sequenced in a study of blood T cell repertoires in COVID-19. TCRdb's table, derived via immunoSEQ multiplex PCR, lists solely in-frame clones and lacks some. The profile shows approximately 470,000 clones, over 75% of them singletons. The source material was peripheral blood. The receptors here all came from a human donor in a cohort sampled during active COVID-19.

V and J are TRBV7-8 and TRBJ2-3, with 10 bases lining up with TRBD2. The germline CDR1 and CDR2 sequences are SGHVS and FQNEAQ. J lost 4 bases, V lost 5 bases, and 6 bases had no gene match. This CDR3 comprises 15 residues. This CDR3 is CASSILAGVPDTQYF. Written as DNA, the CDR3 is TGTGCCAGCAGCATCCTAGCGGGAGTTCCAGATACGCAGTATTTT.

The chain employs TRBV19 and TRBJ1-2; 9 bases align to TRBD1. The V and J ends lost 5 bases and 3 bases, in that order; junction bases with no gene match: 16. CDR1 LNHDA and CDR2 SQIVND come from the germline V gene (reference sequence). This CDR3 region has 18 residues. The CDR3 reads CASSSFREPGQGYYGYTF. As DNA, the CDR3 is TGTGCCAGTAGTTCATTCCGGGAACCGGGACAGGGATACTATGGCTACACCTTC. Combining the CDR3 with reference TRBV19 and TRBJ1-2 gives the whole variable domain DGGITQSPKYLFRKEGQNVTLSCEQNLNHDAMYWYRQDPGQGLRLIYYSQIVNDFQKGDIAEGYSVSREKKESFPLTVTSAQKNPTAFYLCASSSFREPGQGYYGYTFGSGTRLTVV.

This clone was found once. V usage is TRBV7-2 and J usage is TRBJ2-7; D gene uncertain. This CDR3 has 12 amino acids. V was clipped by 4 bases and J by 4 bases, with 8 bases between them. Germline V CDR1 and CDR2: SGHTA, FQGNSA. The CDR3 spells CASSSDNYEQYF. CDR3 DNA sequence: TGTGCCAGCAGCTCCGACAATTACGAGCAGTACTTC.

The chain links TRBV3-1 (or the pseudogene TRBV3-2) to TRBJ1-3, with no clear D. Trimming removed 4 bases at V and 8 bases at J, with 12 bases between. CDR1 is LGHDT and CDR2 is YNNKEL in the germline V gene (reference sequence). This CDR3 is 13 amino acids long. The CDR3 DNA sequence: TGTGCCAGCAGCCCGGGGAGCGGGGACACCATATATTTT. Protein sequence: CASSPGSGDTIYF.

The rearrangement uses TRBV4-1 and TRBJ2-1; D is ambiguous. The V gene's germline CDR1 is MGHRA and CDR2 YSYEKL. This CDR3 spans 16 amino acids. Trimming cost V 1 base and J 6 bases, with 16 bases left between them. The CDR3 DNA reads TGCGCCAGCAGCCAAGTCAGAGGCGGCTTCCTCAATGAGCAGTTCTTC. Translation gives CASSQVRGGFLNEQFF.

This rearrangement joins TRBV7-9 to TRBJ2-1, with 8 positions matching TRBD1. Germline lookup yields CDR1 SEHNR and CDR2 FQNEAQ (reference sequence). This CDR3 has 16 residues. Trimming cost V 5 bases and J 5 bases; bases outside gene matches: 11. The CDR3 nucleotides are TGTGCCAGCAGCACCAACCGGGACAGGACGGACAATGAGCAGTTCTTC. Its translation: CASSTNRDRTDNEQFF.

The CDR3 bases are TGTGCCAGCAGCTTGGAGAGGGTTAAGGAGTTCTTC. As protein: CASSLERVKEFF. The chain links TRBV5-5 to TRBJ2-1; D possibly corresponds to TRBD2 (5 bases). CDR1 is SGHKS and CDR2 is YYEKEE in the germline V gene (reference sequence). This CDR3 has 12 residues. V lost 0 bases and J 14 bases, leaving 12 bases between the germline ends. Looking up the rest from reference TRBV5-5 and TRBJ2-1 gives the full variable domain: DAGVTQSPTHLIKTRGQQVTLRCSPISGHKSVSWYQQVLGQGPQFIFQYYEKEERGRGNFPDRFSARQFPNYSSELNVNALLLGDSALYLCASSLERVKEFFGPGTRLTVL.

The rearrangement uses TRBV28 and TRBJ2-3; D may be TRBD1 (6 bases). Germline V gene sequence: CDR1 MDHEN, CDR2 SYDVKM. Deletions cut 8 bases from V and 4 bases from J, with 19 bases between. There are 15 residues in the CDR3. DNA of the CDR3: TGTGCCAGCCTAAAAACAGGGACCGAATCAGATACGCAGTATTTT. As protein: CASLKTGTESDTQYF.

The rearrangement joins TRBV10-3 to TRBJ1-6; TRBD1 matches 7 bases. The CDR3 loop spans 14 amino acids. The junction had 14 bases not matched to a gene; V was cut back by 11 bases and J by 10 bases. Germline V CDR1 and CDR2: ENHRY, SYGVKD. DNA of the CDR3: TGTGCCTCCCGGCAGGGGACAGATGGGTCACCCCTCCACTTT. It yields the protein CASRQGTDGSPLHF.